Reported below is one TCR beta chain. Its matching antigen is unknown. This table comes from immunoSEQ multiplex PCR, and its TCRdb copy is limited to in-frame clones, with some not included. The table includes over 85,000 clones, over 85% detected once. This sample was included in a study of T cell responses to AZD1222 COVID-19 vaccine. Study-wide points: Spike as a whole was targeted by vaccine-associated CD4 TCRs, dominant at 160-218 and 743-854. Repertoires were collected only later (after the peak T cell response had occurred). Two doses of AZD1222 preceded a rise in Spike-specific TCR breadth and depth.

Pooled samples include second doses given at about 4 or 12 weeks. Trimming stripped 5 bases from V and 4 bases from J, with 12 bases between. CDR3 length: 13 amino acids. The chain recombines TRBV12-3 or TRBV12-4 with TRBJ2-7; D perhaps matches TRBD1 (5 bases). The TCR originated in an adult who received the AZD1222 COVID-19 vaccine. The material sequenced was peripheral blood, taken 28 days after the second AZD1222 dose. CDR3 amino acids: CASSSPGRYEQYF. CDR3 coding DNA: TGTGCCAGCAGTAGCCCAGGGCGATACGAGCAGTACTTC.